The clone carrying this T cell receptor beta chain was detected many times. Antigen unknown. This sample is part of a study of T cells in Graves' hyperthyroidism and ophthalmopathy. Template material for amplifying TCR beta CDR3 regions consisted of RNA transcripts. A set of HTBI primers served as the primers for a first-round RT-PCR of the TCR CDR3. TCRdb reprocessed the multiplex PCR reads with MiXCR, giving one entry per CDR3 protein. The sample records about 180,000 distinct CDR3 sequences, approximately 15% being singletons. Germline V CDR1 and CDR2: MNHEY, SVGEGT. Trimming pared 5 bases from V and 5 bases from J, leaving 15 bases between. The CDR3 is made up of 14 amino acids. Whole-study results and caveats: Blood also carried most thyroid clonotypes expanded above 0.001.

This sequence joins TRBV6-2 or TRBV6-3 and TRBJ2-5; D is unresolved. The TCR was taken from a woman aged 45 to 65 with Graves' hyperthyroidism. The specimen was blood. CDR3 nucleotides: TGTGCCAGCAGTGCCAGCAGGCATGTGGAGACCCAGTACTTC. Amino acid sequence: CASSASRHVETQYF.